The T cell receptor beta chain under discussion was sequenced for a study of patients and donors after allogeneic stem cell transplantation. CDR1 is MNHEY, CDR2 SVGAGI, per germline. Trimming removed 2 bases from V and 0 bases from J, with 4 bases in between. CDR3 length: 14 residues. TCRdb called the RT-PCR reads again in MiXCR, with one record for every CDR3 protein. Seen here are over 350,000 distinct CDR3 sequences, approximately 16% observed once, and the top ten hold less than 9.5%. This clonotype was observed a handful of times. The sequencing input was blood, either unsorted or a sorted T cell fraction (not recorded which). V gene TRBV6-5 combines with J gene TRBJ2-2; D is uncertain. The TCR originated in a human donor who was either an allogeneic HSCT recipient or a stem cell or donor lymphocyte infusion donor (not recorded which). It is not recorded whose cells these are; they may come from a transplant donor. The CDR3 sequence is CASSYIPNTGELFF. The CDR3 DNA reads TGTGCCAGCAGTTACATTCCGAACACCGGGGAGCTGTTTTTT.